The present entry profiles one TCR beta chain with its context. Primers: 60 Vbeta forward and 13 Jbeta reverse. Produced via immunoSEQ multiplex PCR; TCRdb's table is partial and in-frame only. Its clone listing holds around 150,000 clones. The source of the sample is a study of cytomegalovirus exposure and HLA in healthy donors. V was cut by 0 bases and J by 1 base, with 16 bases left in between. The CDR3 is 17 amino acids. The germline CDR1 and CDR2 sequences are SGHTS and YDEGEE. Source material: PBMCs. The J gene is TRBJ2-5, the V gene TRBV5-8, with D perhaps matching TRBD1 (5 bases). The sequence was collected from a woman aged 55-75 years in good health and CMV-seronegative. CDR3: CASSLGALVGPQETQYF. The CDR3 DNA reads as TGTGCCAGCAGCTTGGGCGCCCTAGTGGGGCCCCAAGAGACCCAGTACTTC.